This TCR beta chain was sequenced during a study of cytomegalovirus exposure and HLA in healthy donors. Overall study results and limits: TCR beta sequences reportedly predicted most subjects' HLA-A and HLA-B alleles accurately.

J gave up 0 bases and V 2 bases, and 12 bases lay outside the gene matches. In germline, CDR1 is SGHDN, CDR2 FVKESK. The CDR3 extends over 19 amino acids. The PCR employed 60 Vbeta primers together with 13 Jbeta primers. Per the original methods: Later work found roughly 80 million unique TCR beta chains, with around 10 million shared. Clones were sequenced by immunoSEQ multiplex PCR, and TCRdb holds only the in-frame ones, with some missing. V and J calls and clone size are those listed in that table; D and trimming were worked out from the DNA. The profile shows 130,000 or so clones, about 75% of them singletons. Remarks on this clone: Antigen: not known.

The sequence was collected from a man in his forties or fifties in good health and CMV-seronegative. The chain joins TRBV14 to TRBJ2-1; 8 nucleotides line up with TRBD1. The sample taken for sequencing was PBMCs. The CDR3 is CASSQPGQDKALSYNEQFF. The DNA of the CDR3 is TGTGCCAGCAGCCAACCGGGACAGGACAAAGCCCTCTCCTACAATGAGCAGTTCTTC.